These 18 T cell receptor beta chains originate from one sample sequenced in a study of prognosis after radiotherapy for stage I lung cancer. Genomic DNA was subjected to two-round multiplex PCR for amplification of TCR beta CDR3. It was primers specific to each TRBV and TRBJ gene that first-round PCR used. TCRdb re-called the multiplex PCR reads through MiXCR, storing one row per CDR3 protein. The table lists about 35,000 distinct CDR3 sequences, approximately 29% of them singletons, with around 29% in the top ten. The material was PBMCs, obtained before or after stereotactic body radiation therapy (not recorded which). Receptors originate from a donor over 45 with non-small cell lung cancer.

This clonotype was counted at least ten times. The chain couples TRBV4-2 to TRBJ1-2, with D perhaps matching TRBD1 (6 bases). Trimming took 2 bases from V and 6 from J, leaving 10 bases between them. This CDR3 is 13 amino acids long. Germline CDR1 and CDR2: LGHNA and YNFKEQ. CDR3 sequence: CASSQWGQDGYTF. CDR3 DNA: TGTGCCAGCAGCCAATGGGGACAAGATGGCTACACCTTC.

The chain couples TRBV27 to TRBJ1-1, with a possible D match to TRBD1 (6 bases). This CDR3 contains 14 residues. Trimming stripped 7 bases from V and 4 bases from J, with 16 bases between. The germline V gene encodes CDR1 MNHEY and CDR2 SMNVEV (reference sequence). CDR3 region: CASNKAGDVTEAFF. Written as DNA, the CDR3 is TGTGCCAGCAATAAAGCAGGGGATGTCACTGAAGCTTTCTTT.

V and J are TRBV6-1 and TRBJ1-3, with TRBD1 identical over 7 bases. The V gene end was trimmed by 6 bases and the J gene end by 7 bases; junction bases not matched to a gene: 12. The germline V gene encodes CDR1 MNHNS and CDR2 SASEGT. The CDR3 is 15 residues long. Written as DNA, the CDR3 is TGTGCCAGCAGCCAACCGACAGGGCATGTGAACACCATATATTTT. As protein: CASSQPTGHVNTIYF.

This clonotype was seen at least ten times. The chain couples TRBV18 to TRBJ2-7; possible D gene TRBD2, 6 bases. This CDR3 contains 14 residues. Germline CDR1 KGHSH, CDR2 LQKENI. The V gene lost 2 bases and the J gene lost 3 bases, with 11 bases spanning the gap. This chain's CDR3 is CASSPVGRNYEQYF. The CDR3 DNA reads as TGTGCCAGCTCACCAGTGGGGAGGAACTACGAGCAGTACTTC.

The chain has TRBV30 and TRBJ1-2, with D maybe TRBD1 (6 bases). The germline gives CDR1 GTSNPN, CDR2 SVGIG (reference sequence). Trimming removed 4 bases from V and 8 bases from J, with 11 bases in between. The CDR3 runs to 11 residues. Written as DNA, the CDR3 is TGTGCCTGGAACGTGGGGGGCGGCTACACCTTC. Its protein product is CAWNVGGGYTF.

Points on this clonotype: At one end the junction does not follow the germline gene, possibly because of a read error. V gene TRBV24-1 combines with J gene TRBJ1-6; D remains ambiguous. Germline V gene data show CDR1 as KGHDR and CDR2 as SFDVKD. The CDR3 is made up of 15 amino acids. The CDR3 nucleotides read TGTGCCACCAGTTCGGGGTTACCCTATGATTCAACCCTCCACTTT. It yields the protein CATSSGLPYDSTLHF.

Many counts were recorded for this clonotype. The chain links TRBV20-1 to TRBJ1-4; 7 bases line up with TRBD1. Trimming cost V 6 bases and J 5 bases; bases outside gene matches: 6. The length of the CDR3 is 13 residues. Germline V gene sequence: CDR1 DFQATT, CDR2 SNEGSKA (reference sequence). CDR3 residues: CSAKQGSNEKLFF. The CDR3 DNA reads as TGCAGTGCAAAACAGGGGTCGAATGAAAAACTGTTTTTT.

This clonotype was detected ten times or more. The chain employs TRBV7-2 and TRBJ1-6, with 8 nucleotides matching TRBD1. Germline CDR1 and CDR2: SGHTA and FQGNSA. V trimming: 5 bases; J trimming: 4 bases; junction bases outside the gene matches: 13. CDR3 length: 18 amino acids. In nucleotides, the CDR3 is TGTGCCAGCAGCCCGCAAGGCAGGGGGCTGGGATATAATTCACCCCTCCACTTT. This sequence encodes CASSPQGRGLGYNSPLHF.

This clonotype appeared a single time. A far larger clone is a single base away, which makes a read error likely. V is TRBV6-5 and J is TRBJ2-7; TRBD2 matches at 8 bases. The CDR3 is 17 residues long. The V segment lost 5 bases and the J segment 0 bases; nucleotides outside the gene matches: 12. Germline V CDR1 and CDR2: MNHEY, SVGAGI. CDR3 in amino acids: CASSPGLASLSSYEQYF. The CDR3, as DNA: TGTGCCAGCAGTCCCGGACTAGCTTCCCTCTCCTCCTACGAGCAGTACTTC.

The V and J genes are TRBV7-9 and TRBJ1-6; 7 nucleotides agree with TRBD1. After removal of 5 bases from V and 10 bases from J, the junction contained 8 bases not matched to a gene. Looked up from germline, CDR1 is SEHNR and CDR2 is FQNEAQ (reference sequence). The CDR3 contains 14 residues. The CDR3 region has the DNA TGTGCCAGCAGCCTGTTGGGACAGAAATCACCCCTCCACTTT. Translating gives CASSLLGQKSPLHF.

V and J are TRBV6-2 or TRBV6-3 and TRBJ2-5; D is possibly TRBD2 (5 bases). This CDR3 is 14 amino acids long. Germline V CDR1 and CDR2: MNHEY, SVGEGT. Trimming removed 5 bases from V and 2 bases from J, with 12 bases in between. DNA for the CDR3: TGTGCCAGCAGTCCCCCCCGGGATCAAGAGACCCAGTACTTC. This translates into CASSPPRDQETQYF.

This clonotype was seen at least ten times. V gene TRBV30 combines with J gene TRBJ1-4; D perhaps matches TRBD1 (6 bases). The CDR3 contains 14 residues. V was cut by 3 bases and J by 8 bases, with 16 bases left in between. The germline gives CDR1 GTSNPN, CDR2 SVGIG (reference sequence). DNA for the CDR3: TGTGCCTGGAGCCAGGGGTCAGATTCCGAAAAACTGTTTTTT. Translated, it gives CAWSQGSDSEKLFF.

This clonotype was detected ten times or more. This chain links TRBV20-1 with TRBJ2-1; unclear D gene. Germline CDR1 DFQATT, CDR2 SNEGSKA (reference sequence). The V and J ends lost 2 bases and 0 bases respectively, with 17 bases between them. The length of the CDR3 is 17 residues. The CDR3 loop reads CSARWGGGKGSYNEQFF. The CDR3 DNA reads TGCAGTGCTAGATGGGGTGGCGGAAAGGGCTCCTACAATGAGCAGTTCTTC.

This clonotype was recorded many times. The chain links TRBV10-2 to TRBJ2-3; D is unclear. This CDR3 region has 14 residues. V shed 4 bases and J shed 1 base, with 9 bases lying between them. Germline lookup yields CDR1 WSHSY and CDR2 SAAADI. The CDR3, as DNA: TGCGCCAGCAGTGTTATTGGTCGCACAGATACGCAGTATTTT. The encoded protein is CASSVIGRTDTQYF.

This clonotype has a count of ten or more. CDR3 bases: TGTGCCAGCAGCTTAGCGGCGGGAATAAACATTCAGTACTTC. This translates into CASSLAAGINIQYF. J is TRBJ2-4 and V is TRBV11-2; TRBD2 might be the D (6 bases). CDR1 SGHAT and CDR2 FQNNGV come from the germline V gene. The CDR3 contains 14 residues. V was cut by 1 base and J by 6 bases, with 10 bases left in between.

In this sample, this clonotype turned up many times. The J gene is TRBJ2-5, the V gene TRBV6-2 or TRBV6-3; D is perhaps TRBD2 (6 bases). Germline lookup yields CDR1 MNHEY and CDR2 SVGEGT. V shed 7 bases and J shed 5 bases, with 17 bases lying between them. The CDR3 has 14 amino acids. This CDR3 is CASTHRRGGETQYF. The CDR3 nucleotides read TGTGCCAGCACCCACAGGCGGGGCGGGGAGACCCAGTACTTC.

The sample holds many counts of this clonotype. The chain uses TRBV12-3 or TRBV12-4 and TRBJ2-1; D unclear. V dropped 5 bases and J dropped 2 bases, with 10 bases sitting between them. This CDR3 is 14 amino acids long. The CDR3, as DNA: TGTGCCAGCAGTCTTATACCCACCTACAATGAGCAGTTCTTC. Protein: CASSLIPTYNEQFF.

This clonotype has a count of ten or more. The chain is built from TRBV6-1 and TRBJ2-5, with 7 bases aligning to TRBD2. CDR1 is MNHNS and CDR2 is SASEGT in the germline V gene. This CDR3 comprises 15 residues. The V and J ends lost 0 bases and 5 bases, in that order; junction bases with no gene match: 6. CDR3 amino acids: CASSEAHGGGETQYF. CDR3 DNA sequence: TGTGCCAGCAGTGAAGCACACGGGGGAGGGGAGACCCAGTACTTC.